The rows below give T cell receptor beta chains drawn from one sample of a study of blood T cell repertoires in COVID-19. The repertoire was sequenced with immunoSEQ multiplex PCR; TCRdb's copy has only in-frame clones and lacks some. The sample has about 330,000 clones; about nine tenths are singletons. Specimen: peripheral blood. Source of these receptors: a man younger than 40 with COVID-19, enrolled during active disease. The CDR3 runs from the conserved cysteine through the conserved F or W. Fields, in order: CDR3 DNA, CDR3 protein, V gene, J gene, D gene, clone size. The D gene is left open where the match is weak. Size values are once, few and many counts, or a class for expanded clones, and some rows have none.

DNA: TGTGCCAGCGGCTTAATAGGGGGCGCGCCTGCTGGAAACACCATATATTTT; CDR3: CASGLIGGAPAGNTIYF; V: TRBV27; J: TRBJ1-3; D: TRBD1; size: NA
DNA: TGTGCCAGCAGTGATCGGACTAACAATGAGCAGTTCTTC; CDR3: CASSDRTNNEQFF; V: TRBV6-4; J: TRBJ2-1; D: NA; size: few
DNA: TGTGCCAGCAGCTTGGACAGGCATTATGGCTACACCTTC; CDR3: CASSLDRHYGYTF; V: TRBV5-6; J: TRBJ1-2; D: NA; size: NA
DNA: TGCAGCGTCGCCCTCACCGGGACAGTCACAGATACGCAGTATTTT; CDR3: CSVALTGTVTDTQYF; V: TRBV29-1; J: TRBJ2-3; D: TRBD1; size: NA
DNA: TGTGCCAGTAGTAGGGCGGGTAGCGGGAGCTCCTACAATGAGCAGTTCTTC; CDR3: CASSRAGSGSSYNEQFF; V: TRBV19; J: TRBJ2-1; D: TRBD2; size: NA
DNA: TGTGCCAGTGGCCCCCGCAGGGGCCAAAGAGAGACCCAGTACTTC; CDR3: CASGPRRGQRETQYF; V: TRBV19; J: TRBJ2-5; D: NA; size: NA
DNA: TGTGCCAGCAGCCAGGCGGGGTTCGGGTATGGCTACACCTTC; CDR3: CASSQAGFGYGYTF; V: TRBV3-1/TRBV3-2; J: TRBJ1-2; D: NA; size: NA
DNA: TGTGCCAGCAGTTTAGCGACTCTCTATGGCTACACCTTC; CDR3: CASSLATLYGYTF; V: TRBV12-3/TRBV12-4; J: TRBJ1-2; D: NA; size: NA
DNA: TGTGCCATACGACAGGGCACCTATAATTCACCCCTCCACTTT; CDR3: CAIRQGTYNSPLHF; V: TRBV10-3; J: TRBJ1-6; D: TRBD1; size: NA
DNA: TGCGCCAGCAGCCAAGGCGCAGGGTTGGGAGGTCGAGCTTTCTTT; CDR3: CASSQGAGLGGRAFF; V: TRBV4-1; J: TRBJ1-1; D: NA; size: NA
DNA: TGTGCCAGCAGTTACTTCTATGAGCAGTTCTTC; CDR3: CASSYFYEQFF; V: TRBV6-2/TRBV6-3; J: TRBJ2-1; D: NA; size: NA
DNA: TGTGCCAGCAGCCCGGGTGTAGGCGGGAGTGCCCCCGGGGAGCTGTTTTTT; CDR3: CASSPGVGGSAPGELFF; V: TRBV11-3; J: TRBJ2-2; D: TRBD2; size: once
DNA: TGTGCCGGGTCTCGGGACAGGTCTGCAGATACGCAGTATTTT; CDR3: CAGSRDRSADTQYF; V: TRBV6-5; J: TRBJ2-3; D: TRBD1; size: NA
DNA: TGTGCCAGCGCGGGACAGGGGGGTTTAAACATTCAGTACTTC; CDR3: CASAGQGGLNIQYF; V: TRBV25-1; J: TRBJ2-4; D: TRBD1; size: NA
DNA: TGTGCCAGCAGTTCGATCTCAGGGATGGGAAGCTCCTACGAGCAGTACTTC; CDR3: CASSSISGMGSSYEQYF; V: TRBV27; J: TRBJ2-7; D: NA; size: once
DNA: TGTGCCAGCAGCAAAAAGACAGCTAAGGTCATTAACTATGGCTACACCTTC; CDR3: CASSKKTAKVINYGYTF; V: TRBV21-1; J: TRBJ1-2; D: NA; size: NA
DNA: TGTGCCAGCTTCGGAGGACAGGGGGCCCATGAGCAGTTCTTC; CDR3: CASFGGQGAHEQFF; V: TRBV18; J: TRBJ2-1; D: TRBD1; size: NA
DNA: TGTGCCAGCAGCTTGGCGGGTGGGCAGCCCCAGCATTTT; CDR3: CASSLAGGQPQHF; V: TRBV5-8; J: TRBJ1-5; D: NA; size: NA
DNA: TGTGCCAGCAGATTCACCGGACAGACGAACACTGAAGCTTTCTTT; CDR3: CASRFTGQTNTEAFF; V: TRBV7-2; J: TRBJ1-1; D: NA; size: NA
DNA: TGTGCCACCAGTGACCCCTCGAGGACAGGGTCAGATACGCAGTATTTT; CDR3: CATSDPSRTGSDTQYF; V: TRBV24-1; J: TRBJ2-3; D: TRBD1; size: NA
DNA: TGTGCCAGCTTGAGGACTAGTTCCTACAATGAGCAGTTCTTC; CDR3: CASLRTSSYNEQFF; V: TRBV27; J: TRBJ2-1; D: TRBD2; size: NA
DNA: TGTGCCAGCAGCCGTAGCGGGATCTCCTACGAGCAGTACTTC; CDR3: CASSRSGISYEQYF; V: TRBV13; J: TRBJ2-7; D: TRBD2; size: NA
DNA: TGTGCCAGCAGGAGACAGTACCCCTACAATGAGCAGTTCTTC; CDR3: CASRRQYPYNEQFF; V: TRBV28; J: TRBJ2-1; D: NA; size: NA
DNA: TGTGCTAGTGGCCCTCCGTCAGGTGGGGCCAACGTCCTGACTTTC; CDR3: CASGPPSGGANVLTF; V: TRBV12-5; J: TRBJ2-6; D: NA; size: NA
DNA: TGTGCCAGCAGCGGGACAGCCTCTGGAAACACCATATATTTT; CDR3: CASSGTASGNTIYF; V: TRBV27; J: TRBJ1-3; D: TRBD1; size: NA
DNA: TGTGCCAGCAGCCTAGACAGGACTGAAGCTTTCTTT; CDR3: CASSLDRTEAFF; V: TRBV28; J: TRBJ1-1; D: NA; size: once
DNA: TGTGCCGGCAACAGGGTCTCCTACAATGAGCAGTTCTTC; CDR3: CAGNRVSYNEQFF; V: TRBV30; J: TRBJ2-1; D: NA; size: NA